These 32 T cell receptor beta chains were sequenced from one sample in a study of cytomegalovirus exposure and HLA in healthy donors. In the PCR, 60 Vbeta and 13 Jbeta primers were used. Sequenced by immunoSEQ multiplex PCR; TCRdb stores in-frame clones only, minus some. The data contain approximately 150,000 clones, approximately 88% of them singletons. Material: PBMCs. Receptors originate from a woman aged 40 to 50 in good health and CMV-seronegative.

The chain employs TRBV5-4 and TRBJ2-5, with a weak D call TRBD2 (6 bases). With 6 bases removed from V and 2 bases from J, the gap between germline ends came to 8 bases. Germline V gene lookup returns CDR1 SGHNT and CDR2 YYREEE (reference sequence). The CDR3 consists of 12 residues. The CDR3 loop is CASNREQETQYF. The CDR3 DNA sequence: TGTGCCAGCAACCGGGAGCAAGAGACCCAGTACTTC.

This clone has a handful of counts. The chain carries TRBV6-5 and TRBJ1-2; TRBD1 aligns across 7 bases. Losses at the gene ends were 6 bases for V and 4 bases for J; bases not matched to a gene: 5. CDR3 length: 13 amino acids. Germline V gene lookup returns CDR1 MNHEY and CDR2 SVGAGI. The CDR3 DNA sequence: TGTGCCAGCAGACCCTCAGGGGGCTATGGCTACACCTTC. Its protein is CASRPSGGYGYTF.

The CDR3 loop reads CASSPSGRSYNEQFF. CDR3 in DNA: TGTGCCAGCTCTCCTAGCGGGAGGTCCTACAATGAGCAGTTCTTC. The V call is TRBV18, the J call TRBJ2-1, with 11 positions matching TRBD2. CDR3 size: 15 residues. Germline CDR1 is KGHSH and CDR2 is LQKENI. J gave up 1 base and V 6 bases, and 2 bases lay outside the gene matches.

This clone was detected once. This CDR3 is also generated by other DNA sequences in the sample. The chain combines TRBV20-1 with TRBJ2-1; 7 bases are a match to TRBD1. Germline-derived CDR1 and CDR2 are DFQATT and SNEGSKA (reference sequence). Trimming removed 7 bases from V and 3 bases from J; junction bases left unmatched: 0. This CDR3 spans 11 amino acids. In DNA, the CDR3 is TGCAGTGGGGACAGCTACAATGAGCAGTTCTTC. It translates to CSGDSYNEQFF.

Comments on this clone: Sequence at one end of the junction differs from germline and may be a read error. The identical CDR3 is also encoded by other nucleotide sequences in the sample. The chain uses TRBV7-2 and TRBJ2-3, with 11 bases matching TRBD2. Germline V CDR1 and CDR2: SGHTA, FQGNSA. The length of the CDR3 is 14 residues. The CDR3 loop is CASSIAGGTDTQYF. The CDR3 bases are TGTGCCAGCAGCATAGCGGGGGGGACAGATACGCAGTATTTT.

The chain is built from TRBV19 and TRBJ1-5, with 11 positions matching TRBD1. CDR1 is LNHDA and CDR2 is SQIVND in the germline V gene (reference sequence). V was clipped by 3 bases and J by 0 bases; unmatched bases: 4. The CDR3 totals 17 residues. CDR3 loop: CASSMGQGGSSNQPQHF. Written as DNA, the CDR3 is TGTGCCAGTAGTATGGGACAGGGGGGGAGTAGCAATCAGCCCCAGCATTTT.

V usage is TRBV29-1 and J usage is TRBJ2-1; 9 bases map to TRBD2. The trim removed 4 bases at V and 9 bases at J, leaving 4 bases unmatched. CDR1 is SQVTM, CDR2 ANQGSEA, per germline. The CDR3 runs 12 residues. The CDR3 sequence: CSVAREGLEQFF. The DNA of the CDR3 is TGCAGCGTTGCGCGGGAGGGCCTTGAGCAGTTCTTC.

In regard to this clone: Other DNA sequences in this specimen translate into the identical CDR3. The V and J genes are TRBV19 and TRBJ1-3; 7 nucleotides match TRBD1. This CDR3 has 15 residues. Germline CDR1 reads LNHDA; CDR2 reads SQIVND (reference sequence). V trimming: 7 bases; J trimming: 2 bases; junction bases outside the gene matches: 8. CDR3 in amino acids: CASKEGASAGNTIYF. Here the CDR3 DNA reads TGTGCCAGTAAGGAGGGGGCTTCGGCTGGAAACACCATATATTTT.

The V gene is TRBV6-1, the J gene TRBJ2-5; TRBD1 might be the D (6 bases). The CDR3 contains 13 residues. The germline V gene encodes CDR1 MNHNS and CDR2 SASEGT. Trimming stripped 6 bases from V and 5 bases from J, with 13 bases between. CDR3 protein: CASSAGTHETQYF. The DNA for the CDR3 is TGTGCCAGCAGCGCCGGGACACACGAGACCCAGTACTTC.

The rearrangement joins TRBV18 to TRBJ1-1; 8 nucleotides line up with TRBD1. Germline-derived CDR1 and CDR2 are KGHSH and LQKENI. This CDR3 has 15 amino acids. Trimming removed 6 bases from V and 2 bases from J; junction bases left unmatched: 8. The chain's CDR3 is CASSEIGQGNTEAFF. The CDR3 DNA sequence: TGTGCCAGCTCGGAGATCGGACAGGGAAACACTGAAGCTTTCTTT.

The chain is built from TRBV28 and TRBJ2-7; TRBD1 matches at 7 bases. V was pared by 2 bases and J by 3 bases, with 4 bases of the junction left unmatched. The CDR3 runs to 14 residues. Germline CDR1 MDHEN, CDR2 SYDVKM. The CDR3 sequence is CASSLQGVNYEQYF. In DNA, the CDR3 is TGTGCCAGCAGTTTACAGGGGGTCAACTACGAGCAGTACTTC.

This sequence joins TRBV5-4 and TRBJ1-6; 9 positions match TRBD1. The CDR3 has 16 residues. Unmatched junction bases numbered 10, after V lost 3 bases and J lost 9 bases. Looked up from germline, CDR1 is SGHNT and CDR2 is YYREEE (reference sequence). CDR3 sequence reads: CASSSTGTGKISPLHF. DNA for the CDR3: TGTGCCAGCAGCTCTACCGGGACAGGGAAAATTTCACCCCTCCACTTT.

The gene calls are TRBV6-5 and TRBJ2-7, with a tentative D call TRBD2 (6 bases). Germline-derived CDR1 and CDR2 are MNHEY and SVGAGI. V gave up 3 bases and J gave up 1 base, with 13 bases separating them. This CDR3 contains 15 residues. In DNA, the CDR3 is TGTGCCAGCAGTTATGCTAGCGCGAATTCCTACGAGCAGTACTTC. Its translation: CASSYASANSYEQYF.

This clone was seen once. This sequence joins TRBV28 and TRBJ2-7; D is undetermined. CDR1 is MDHEN, CDR2 SYDVKM, per germline. V shed 7 bases and J shed 5 bases, with 9 bases lying between them. The CDR3 covers 11 residues. CDR3 sequence: CASTSVHEQYF. CDR3 sequence (DNA): TGTGCCAGCACTTCGGTACACGAGCAGTACTTC.

V is TRBV5-4 and J is TRBJ2-6; the D gene is possibly TRBD1 (6 bases). This CDR3 is 15 amino acids long. Germline V gene lookup returns CDR1 SGHNT and CDR2 YYREEE (reference sequence). Between the trimmed V and J ends, which lost 6 bases and 2 bases, there was a span of 12 bases. The chain's CDR3 is CASNLGGAGANVLTF. The DNA of the CDR3 is TGTGCCAGCAACTTAGGGGGAGCTGGGGCCAACGTCCTGACTTTC.

Regarding this clone: The junction departs from germline at one end; a sequencing error may be responsible. The chain combines TRBV7-9 with TRBJ2-3, with 7 bases matching TRBD2. Looked up from germline, CDR1 is SEHNR and CDR2 is FQNEAQ (reference sequence). CDR3 length equals 17 residues. In nucleotides, the CDR3 is TGTTCCAGCAGCTTAGTTGCTAGCGGCAAGAGGGGAGATACGCAGTATTTT. Translating it yields CSSSLVASGKRGDTQYF.

The V call is TRBV28, the J call TRBJ1-2; TRBD1 agrees at 7 bases. The V gene end was trimmed by 6 bases and the J gene end by 7 bases; junction bases not matched to a gene: 11. The CDR3 is 14 amino acids. The germline V gene encodes CDR1 MDHEN and CDR2 SYDVKM. The CDR3 loop reads CASRSQGRLGGYTF. The CDR3 nucleotides are TGTGCCAGCAGGTCACAGGGGCGCCTAGGTGGCTACACCTTC.

CDR3 loop: CASSPRGTAGELFF. The CDR3 DNA sequence: TGTGCCAGCAGCCCACGCGGAACGGCCGGGGAGCTGTTTTTT. The chain is built from TRBV5-4 and TRBJ2-2; no clear D gene. Germline assignment: CDR1 SGHNT and CDR2 YYREEE (reference sequence). Trimming pared 4 bases from V and 6 bases from J, leaving 13 bases between. The CDR3 totals 14 residues.

The chain has TRBV2 and TRBJ2-3, with D perhaps TRBD2 (6 bases). The V gene lost 7 bases and the J gene lost 0 bases, with 11 bases spanning the gap. CDR1 SNHLY and CDR2 FYNNEI come from the germline V gene. The CDR3 has 14 amino acids. The CDR3 coding sequence is TGTGCCAGCATCGGAGGGTTGAGCACAGATACGCAGTATTTT. It specifies CASIGGLSTDTQYF. The full variable domain, in which reference TRBV2 and TRBJ2-3 provide the parts outside the CDR3, is EPEVTQTPSHQVTQMGQEVILRCVPISNHLYFYWYRQILGQKVEFLVSFYNNEISEKSEIFDDQFSVERPDGSNFTLKIRSTKLEDSAMYFCASIGGLSTDTQYFGPGTRLTVL.

V and J are TRBV5-1 and TRBJ2-3, with 11 bases matching TRBD2. Germline V gene lookup returns CDR1 SGHRS and CDR2 YFSETQ. The CDR3 is made up of 15 amino acids. V lost 5 bases and J lost 4; bases outside the gene matches: 6. This CDR3 reads CASSQLAGGPDTQYF. CDR3 nucleotide sequence: TGCGCCAGCAGTCAGCTAGCGGGAGGACCAGATACGCAGTATTTT.

The V and J genes are TRBV7-2 and TRBJ2-5, with 7 bases lining up with TRBD1. CDR3 size: 13 residues. V trimming: 4 bases; J trimming: 5 bases; junction bases outside the gene matches: 4. Germline V gene data show CDR1 as SGHTA and CDR2 as FQGNSA. CDR3 loop: CASSSQGLETQYF. In DNA form, the CDR3 reads TGTGCCAGCAGCTCACAGGGGCTTGAGACCCAGTACTTC.

The chain carries TRBV7-6 and TRBJ2-1, with TRBD1 identical over 7 bases. The V and J ends lost 5 bases and 5 bases, in that order; junction bases with no gene match: 9. Germline assignment: CDR1 SGHVS and CDR2 FNYEAQ. The CDR3 sequence is 15 residues long. CDR3: CASSPRVTGHNEQFF. The CDR3 region has the DNA TGTGCCAGCAGCCCCCGTGTGACAGGGCACAATGAGCAGTTCTTC.

The rearrangement joins TRBV4-1 to TRBJ1-3; possible D gene TRBD1, 5 bases. Trimming removed 8 bases from V and 4 bases from J, with 15 bases in between. Per the germline V gene, CDR1 is MGHRA and CDR2 is YSYEKL. CDR3 length: 14 amino acids. CDR3 bases: TGCGCCAGCGCGCGCGGAGGGGAGGGAAACACCATATATTTT. Translating gives CASARGGEGNTIYF.

This rearrangement joins TRBV7-9 to TRBJ2-7, with TRBD1 matching over 8 bases. The CDR3 extends over 13 amino acids. CDR1 SEHNR and CDR2 FQNEAQ come from the germline V gene (reference sequence). Trimming at V came to 5 bases and at J to 5 bases, leaving 5 bases not matched to a gene. CDR3 sequence (DNA): TGTGCCAGCAGCCCCAGGGGGCCAGACGAGCAGTACTTC. As protein: CASSPRGPDEQYF.

The CDR3 nucleotides read TGTGCCAGCAGTCCCTTCCCGGCAGGGAATGAGCAGTTCTTC. Its translation is CASSPFPAGNEQFF. The V call is TRBV6-1, the J call TRBJ2-1; D possibly corresponds to TRBD1 (5 bases). Trimming cost V 5 bases and J 7 bases, with 15 bases left between them. Germline loops: CDR1 MNHNS, CDR2 SASEGT. The CDR3 extends over 14 amino acids.

This chain links TRBV18 with TRBJ1-4; TRBD1 aligns across 7 bases. This CDR3 comprises 14 residues. Germline V CDR1 and CDR2: KGHSH, LQKENI. Trimming at V came to 3 bases and at J to 5 bases, leaving 3 bases not matched to a gene. The CDR3 loop is CASSPMDRNEKLFF. The DNA for the CDR3 is TGTGCCAGCTCACCGATGGACAGGAATGAAAAACTGTTTTTT.

This chain's CDR3 is CASTPGLAGADTQYF. The CDR3 DNA reads as TGTGCCAGCACCCCGGGACTAGCGGGAGCAGATACGCAGTATTTT. This chain joins TRBV7-9 and TRBJ2-3, with TRBD2 matching over 14 bases. With V trimmed by 7 bases and J by 4 bases, 4 bases remained unmatched. This CDR3 has 15 amino acids. Germline V CDR1 and CDR2: SEHNR, FQNEAQ (reference sequence).

The J gene is TRBJ2-1, the V gene TRBV11-3; 7 bases map to TRBD2. Germline V lookup: CDR1 SGHNT, CDR2 YENEEA. There are 16 residues in the CDR3. Trimming cost V 0 bases and J 3 bases; bases outside gene matches: 5. CDR3 sequence: CASSLDFGGSYNEQFF. Written as DNA, the CDR3 is TGTGCCAGCAGCTTAGATTTCGGCGGGAGCTACAATGAGCAGTTCTTC.

This chain uses TRBV11-2 with TRBJ1-2, with 9 bases lining up with TRBD1. V was pared by 4 bases and J by 7 bases, with 10 bases of the junction left unmatched. CDR3 length: 15 amino acids. The germline CDR1 and CDR2 sequences are SGHAT and FQNNGV. The CDR3 DNA reads TGTGCCAGCAGCTACACAGGGGGCACCCTCGGTGGCTACACCTTC. Amino acid sequence: CASSYTGGTLGGYTF.

This chain connects TRBV7-3 to TRBJ2-3; 9 bases map to TRBD2. V shed 3 bases, J shed 2 bases, and the junction held 3 bases outside the gene matches. Germline CDR1 reads SGHTA; CDR2 reads FQGTGA. There are 15 residues in the CDR3. The CDR3 loop is CASSLGGRATDTQYF. The CDR3 nucleotides are TGTGCCAGCAGCTTGGGCGGGAGGGCCACAGATACGCAGTATTTT.

The chain couples TRBV12-2 to TRBJ1-1; TRBD1 is the table's D call and was not checked against the DNA. TRBV12-2 is a listed pseudogene. The CDR3 is 14 amino acids. This chain's CDR3 is CASRSTGKVTEAFF. DNA for the CDR3: TGTGCAAGTCGCTCGACAGGGAAAGTGACTGAAGCTTTCTTT.

The chain links TRBV6-4 to TRBJ2-1, with a weak D call TRBD1 (5 bases). The germline V gene has CDR1 MRHNA and CDR2 SNTAGT. The CDR3 is 11 residues long. Deletions cut 6 bases from V and 8 bases from J, with 8 bases between. The CDR3 reads CASRRGDEQFF. CDR3 DNA sequence: TGTGCCAGCAGAAGGGGTGATGAGCAGTTCTTC.